This T cell receptor beta chain was profiled in a study of cytomegalovirus exposure and HLA in healthy donors (dated by TCRdb to 2017 to 2019). For the wider study: The 666 repertoires of the first cohort and the 95 to 150 validation repertoires were produced on the same platform, according to a later analysis. Besides the first cohort of hundreds of subjects, a separate validation cohort made up of over 95 different subjects was used. The aim of the study was to test whether cataloging public T cell receptors could identify signatures of past pathogen exposure. High-throughput TCR immunosequencing, statistical association of individual TCRs with disease status, and machine learning were combined to predict cytomegalovirus infection status. What the authors observed across the whole study: The authors suggested that the approach could potentially be extended to other disease states and immunological phenotypes. Most TCR sequences were observed very rarely across donors, whereas some public TCRs were present in many individuals. The classifier was reported to diagnose cytomegalovirus status with high specificity and sensitivity in both the original cohort and the validation cohort. All 110 or so repertoires were used to score co-occurrence in the validation cohort in a later analysis, because that analysis had no HLA typing for the cohort. The study gave a list of under 200 TCR beta chains associated with cytomegalovirus. Three of the identified cytomegalovirus-associated TCR beta chains were confirmed in vitro to be specific for cytomegalovirus antigens. Of the cluster scores, 85% to 95% were above 0 in a later analysis, which found that TCRs clustered in the first cohort also tended to co-occur in the approximately 110 validation repertoires.

The donors belonged to the validation cohort of approximately 130 subjects, which was separate from the approximately 700-subject first cohort. The library was generated by the immunoSEQ multiplex PCR assay. The authors' analysis ran thus. A statistical classification framework was built for diagnosing cytomegalovirus status from the catalog of TCR beta chain sequences. Not all clones reach the TCRdb copy of this immuneACCESS table, which keeps in-frame sequences only. Checked studies attribute under half of the gap to unresolved V genes and leave the rest unexplained. The DNA gave D and trimming, while V, J and clone size come from that table. In this sample the table shows under 300,000 clones, around 88% of which occur a single time. Clones ranked in the top ten supply around 1.2% of the sample. With regard to this clone: The antigen it recognizes is unknown. No qualities accompany the bases; no much larger clone lies one base away.

From the germline V gene (reference sequence), CDR1 is WNHNN and CDR2 is SYGVQD. Including the terminal cysteine and phenylalanine, the CDR3 comprises 16 residues. Only the CDR3 part of the read is kept: 48 bases, read in frame from the first base. V and J are truncated by 2 bases and 0 bases respectively, leaving an intervening sequence of 12 bases. The sequence was obtained from a woman aged 30 to 39 in good health and CMV-seropositive. The chain couples TRBV10-1 to TRBJ2-3, with TRBD1 perhaps the D gene, on 7 matching bases. The material sequenced was PBMCs. The DNA sequence is given as TGCGCCAGCAGTGAGGAGGAGGGACAGAGCACAGATACGCAGTATTTT. This translates into CASSEEEGQSTDTQYF.